The 2 T cell receptor beta chains reported below all come from one sample, sequenced in a study of vaccination effects on CD4 cells after COVID-19 (dated by TCRdb to 2021 to 2024). The ViraFEST assay stimulated PBMC with viral peptide pools and then used TCR sequencing to identify antigen-specific CD4+ T cell clonotypes by expansion. After around 10 days of culture, CD4+ T cells were isolated with the EasySep CD4+ T cell isolation kit. Healthy vaccine recipients had no prior SARS-CoV-2 infection, confirmed by negative nucleocapsid antibodies before and after vaccination. Library creation used the immunoSEQ multiplex PCR assay. This is the immuneACCESS table as TCRdb keeps it, with only in-frame sequences that have V and J called. A part of the clones is gone; compared with another copy, unresolved V genes explain less than half, and the rest is unexplained. Recorded for this sample are about 43,000 clones; roughly four fifths of them occurred a single time. The ten largest clones represent approximately 11% of the sample.

Antigens of these TCRs are unknown. This specimen consisted of CD4+ T cells from PBMCs cultured with SARS-CoV-2 spike peptides, obtained before COVID-19 vaccination. The sample's cell subset or site label is to be understood as: SARS-CoV-2 spike overlapping peptide pool stimulation. The receptor source for this set is a human donor who received a COVID-19 vaccine.

This sequence joins TRBV5-6 and TRBJ1-2; D ambiguous. This CDR3 spans 18 amino acids. Germline V lookup: CDR1 SGHDT, CDR2 YYEEEE. With 4 bases removed from V and 2 bases from J, the gap between germline ends came to 24 bases. The CDR3 region has the DNA TGTGCCAGCAGCGCCGGGTTGGGCAGGCACCCATCCAACTATGGCTACACCTTC. Its protein is CASSAGLGRHPSNYGYTF.

The rearrangement links TRBV7-9 to TRBJ2-5; 7 bases fit TRBD1. This CDR3 spans 16 amino acids. Germline trimming cut 3 bases from V and 1 base from J; bases unmatched to any gene: 8. CDR1 and CDR2 (germline): SEHNR, FQNEAQ (reference sequence). CDR3 amino acids: CASSLETGNPQETQYF. The CDR3 nucleotides read TGTGCCAGCAGCTTGGAGACAGGGAATCCCCAAGAGACCCAGTACTTC.